The present entry profiles one T cell receptor beta chain with its context. Authors' analysis steps: Estimation of nucleated cell counts was performed using reference gene primer amplification. TCRdb's copy holds only in-frame clones and misses some; the assay was immunoSEQ multiplex PCR. V, J and clone size reflect that table, while D and trimming were determined from the DNA. The sample lists 150,000 to 200,000 clones; about 77% were seen once. The junction had 12 bases not matched to a gene; V was cut back by 7 bases and J by 7 bases. CDR1 and CDR2 from the germline V gene are WSHSY and SAAADI. The CDR3 loop spans 15 amino acids. This sample was included in a study of blood T cell repertoires in COVID-19.

The sample comprised peripheral blood. The receptor comes from a woman older than 75 with acute or convalescent COVID-19. V usage is TRBV10-2 and J usage is TRBJ2-1, with 8 bases identical to TRBD1. Here the CDR3 reads CASKIGTGYENEQFF. CDR3 coding DNA: TGCGCCAGCAAAATCGGGACAGGCTATGAGAATGAGCAGTTCTTC.